The text below deals with one T cell receptor beta chain. Its target antigen remains unknown. Within one base of it there is no much larger clone, and no base qualities were kept. No treatment had been received by any patient before thyroid surgery. The study retrospectively analysed patient clinical samples collected from the early 2010s to the late 2010s using T-cell receptor beta sequencing. This specimen belongs to a study of metastatic and nonmetastatic thyroid tumors (dated by TCRdb to 2019 to 2021). About the investigation overall: Repertoires were compared across peripheral blood and tumor or nodule tissue samples from malignant and benign thyroid patients. What the research found in general, with its limitations: In both blood and tumor samples, TCR beta diversity was reported to be significantly higher in malignant tumors than in benign nodules.

The library was produced with PCR. Sequencing relied on an Illumina HiSeq 4000. High-throughput sequencing was used to profile the TCR beta-chain CDR3 region of each patient. The original pipeline was this. Drawing on CDR3 differences between clinicopathological groups, the researchers built a classifier meant to tell apart patients with distant-metastatic papillary thyroid cancer. To measure repertoire diversity the researchers used the Shannon index, while the Morisita-Horn index served to gauge how similar the tumor and blood repertoires were. Clones were called with MiXCR by TCRdb after fastp trimmed the public reads at Q25, and only in-frame beta chains were retained. Clone size and V and J calls follow TCRdb, not the original study. The sample includes about 6,400 clones, with more than 25% observed a single time. The top ten constitute 20% to 25% of the sample. The TCR comes from a female donor with papillary thyroid cancer or a benign thyroid nodule (not recorded which). Some clones in this sample may be carry-over from other donors' samples. The sequenced sample was tumor tissue.

DNA sequence: TGTGCCAGCAGCTTAGATTTGGAGACAGATACGCAGTATTTT. It translates to CASSLDLETDTQYF. The rearranged segments are TRBV5-8 and TRBJ2-3, with the D gene call left open. CDR1 and CDR2 are read off the germline V gene as SGHTS and YDEGEE. From the cysteine up to the phenylalanine, the CDR3 has a length of 14 residues. Just CDR3 DNA is preserved here, 42 bases in frame from base 1. V loses 2 bases, J loses 3 bases, and the germline ends lie 10 bases apart.